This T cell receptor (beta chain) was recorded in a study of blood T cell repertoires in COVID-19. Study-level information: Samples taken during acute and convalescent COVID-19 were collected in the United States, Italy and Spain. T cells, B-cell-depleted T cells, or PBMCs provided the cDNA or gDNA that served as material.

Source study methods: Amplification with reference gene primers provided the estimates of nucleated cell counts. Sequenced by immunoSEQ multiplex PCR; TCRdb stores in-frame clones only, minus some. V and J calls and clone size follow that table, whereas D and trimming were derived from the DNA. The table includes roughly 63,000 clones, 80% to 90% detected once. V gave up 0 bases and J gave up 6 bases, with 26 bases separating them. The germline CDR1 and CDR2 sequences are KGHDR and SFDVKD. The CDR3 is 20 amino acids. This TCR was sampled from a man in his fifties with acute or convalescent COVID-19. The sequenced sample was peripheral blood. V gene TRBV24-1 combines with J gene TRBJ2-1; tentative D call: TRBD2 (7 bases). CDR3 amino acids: CATSDLVGGQGGIVGNEQFF. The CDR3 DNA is TGTGCCACCAGTGATTTGGTCGGGGGGCAGGGCGGGATCGTAGGCAATGAGCAGTTCTTC.